The clone carrying this T cell receptor (beta chain) came up a few times. V was cut by 7 bases and J by 6 bases, with 7 bases left in between. Looked up from germline, CDR1 is WSHSY and CDR2 is SAAADI. The CDR3 covers 11 residues. This specimen comes from a study of T cell changes during pregnancy in multiple sclerosis. Clones were read by immunoSEQ multiplex PCR, and TCRdb kept only the in-frame ones, dropping some. The repertoire has more than 70,000 clones, 91% of them found once; the top ten carry 1.5% to 2%. V is TRBV10-2 and J is TRBJ2-4; D is unresolved. The source is a female donor in good health, enrolled as a control in a pregnancy study. The input for sequencing was peripheral blood, taken after pregnancy. The CDR3 DNA follows: TGCGCCAGCACCTCGGGAAACATTCAGTACTTC. Protein: CASTSGNIQYF.